The present TCR beta chain was sequenced within a study of cytomegalovirus exposure and HLA in healthy donors (dated 2017 in TCRdb). Background for the entire study: An earlier analysis of under 600 of the donors reported approximately 290 Gb of sequence data and 100 million to 130 million unique TCR beta sequences from 150 million to 200 million T cells. An early release covering over 500 HLA-typed donors comprised roughly 300 gigabases of sequencing data and around 85 million unique TCR sequences. Among the 398 genotyped donors, under 90% belonged to the genetic ancestry cluster associated with self-reported Caucasian donors. The study aimed to test whether cataloging public T cell receptors could reveal signatures of past pathogen exposure. Using immunosequencing, the study profiled T cell repertoires from approximately 700 subjects and related those repertoires to cytomegalovirus serostatus. A separate validation cohort of 90 to 150 different subjects was used in addition to the approximately 670-subject first cohort. High-throughput TCR immunosequencing, statistical association of individual TCRs with disease status, and machine learning were combined to predict cytomegalovirus infection status. To study patterns of TCR occurrence, a later analysis re-analyzed previously published TCR beta repertoires from under 750 donors and added high-resolution HLA genotyping. Rather than using new phenotypic data, the later analysis identified candidate immune exposures from TCR beta sequences and from how often those sequences occurred across donors. In an earlier analysis of roughly 580 of the donors, high-throughput TCR beta sequencing was used to judge whether each TCR beta V gene segment behaved as functional or pseudogenic. Donor age, sex, ethnicity and CMV serostatus were compiled together with the repertoire data. Genome-wide SNP genotypes for about 55% of the roughly 670 donors were used in a later genetic analysis, which treated that subset as a discovery cohort. Every repertoire in the discovery cohort had been generated on one and the same sequencing platform. HLA typing included class I and class II loci at four-digit resolution. The number of donors typed differed by locus, with roughly 629-640 for A, B, C, DRB1 and DQB1, more than 500 for DQA1, 600 to 610 for DPA1, and some 450 for DPB1. Because of strong linkage in the cohort, roughly five DR-DQ haplotypes were treated as single units for association and clustering. Among around 400 genotyped donors of the cohort, an average of around 240,000 unique TCR beta nucleotide sequences was sequenced per donor, of which about 19% were non-productive. Study-level results and caveats: Because HLA typing was unavailable for some donors at each locus, only the typed subset was used in association tests. It was suggested by the authors that the approach could potentially be generalized to other disease states and immunological phenotypes. Cytomegalovirus status was reported to be diagnosed by the classifier with high specificity and sensitivity in both the original and validation cohorts. Some IMGT-functional V segments, including TRBV6-2 and TRBV6-3, could not be told apart with the 87-base-pair reads, so those segments were excluded. In an earlier analysis of about 600 of the donors, most TCR beta V segments appeared in productive rearrangements about 87% or about 30% of the time, broadly matching IMGT annotations. The only immune exposure information available for the cohort was CMV serostatus. According to a later analysis, parvovirus B19, influenza, CMV and Epstein-Barr virus appeared linked to several top co-occurrence clusters. Correlated functional status among segregating V segments might be attributable to linkage disequilibrium, but an unknown experimental factor could not be ruled out. In a later analysis, HLA-associated TCR beta chains showed more clonal expansion and lower generation probabilities than non-associated chains that were equally common. In a later analysis, TCR association rates were found to vary across HLA loci, with the most associated TCRs seen for DRB1 alleles and the fewest for HLA-C alleles. V-gene and J-gene trimming of TCR beta chains was associated with a missense DCLRE1C variant in a later genetic analysis, and the association was replicated in an independent cohort. A later genetic analysis reported fewer N-insertions in productive TCRs among donors in an Asian-associated ancestry cluster than the roughly 720-donor mean. A further reported finding was that TCR beta sequences accurately predicted the HLA-A and HLA-B alleles for most subjects in the first cohort. The earlier analysis of some 560 of the donors excluded some 16 rarely observed V segments, including chromosome 9 orphons, because counts were too low. Specific HLA alleles were associated with around 18,000 TCR beta sequences at a false discovery rate of 0.05 in a later analysis. In the study, 150 to 200 TCR beta chains were listed as associated with cytomegalovirus. A cluster of highly shared sequence variants was judged likely to represent a technical artifact of the sequencing pipeline. Most CMV-associated TCR beta chains appeared to be HLA-restricted in a later analysis, and the HLA associations seemed to be driven largely by CMV exposure. Most TCR sequences were observed very rarely across donors, whereas some public TCRs were present in many individuals. When HLA alleles, especially DR and DQ, strongly co-occurred, TCR associations were difficult to assign to individual alleles. A few of the identified cytomegalovirus-associated TCR beta chains were confirmed in vitro to be specific for cytomegalovirus antigens. The presence/absence analyses assumed that sequencing depth was roughly uniform across donors, and that assumption may not be true. Only TCR beta chains were sequenced in this cohort, and the absence of alpha or paired-chain data limited detectable features.

The cohort consisted of 600 to 700 healthy bone marrow donors. All cohort members were sampled while nominally healthy, although unrecorded immune exposures were likely present. The donor tested CMV seronegative and was one of the 352 seronegative cohort members. Each donor provided a peripheral blood sample, and peripheral blood mononuclear cells were used for TCR beta sequencing. Genomic DNA was extracted from the blood cell samples with the Qiagen DNeasy Blood Extraction Kit. The CDR3 has 15 amino acids, counting the end cysteine and phenylalanine. Left in the record is the CDR3 DNA by itself, 45 bases read in frame from the first base. V has 1 base trimmed and J has 4 bases trimmed; junction bases matching no gene number 3. CDR1 is given as SGHVS and CDR2 as FQNEAQ, both from the germline V gene. This clone was found once. This clone's antigen is unknown. There are no base qualities to consult, and no much larger clone falls within one base.

Library creation used the immunoSEQ multiplex PCR assay. A mixture of 60 forward primers for TCR Vbeta segments and 13 reverse primers for TCR Jbeta segments was used in the multiplex PCR. A multiplex PCR assay on genomic DNA amplified the CDR3 region of rearranged TCR beta genes. On the Illumina HiSeq System, the amplified TCR beta libraries were sequenced as 87-base-pair reads. Per the authors' processing: A later analysis tallied 75 million to 95 million unique TCR beta chains across the 640 or so repertoires, and about 12 million of those chains were shared by two or more donors. To remove PCR and sequencing errors, raw reads were error-corrected and collapsed into unique sequences using a nearest-neighbor algorithm that merged closely related sequences. Alignment of CDR3 sequences to IMGT reference sequences was used to assign V, D and J gene segments. For a sequence to be retained, at least a six-nucleotide match to both a V gene segment and a J gene segment was required. Rearrangements were called productive when the CDR3 lacked stop codons and stayed in frame with V and J; all others were non-productive. CDR3 was defined according to IMGT convention as the region running from the second conserved V-encoded cysteine to the conserved J-encoded phenylalanine. The earlier analysis of about 530 of the donors excluded any sequence lacking an unambiguous match to a single V gene segment. An earlier analysis of approximately 590 of the donors called V segments functional above 56.7% productive rearrangements and segregating when the between-donor standard deviation exceeded 5%. To diagnose cytomegalovirus status from the catalog of TCR beta chain sequences, a statistical classification framework was built. In a later analysis, V and J genes were assigned by comparing TCR nucleotide sequences against IMGT/GENE-DB human TR gene sequences. A later analysis assigned CDR3 sequences and most-parsimonious VDJ recombination scenarios with the TCRdist pipeline. In a later analysis, each TCR beta chain was defined by its CDR3 amino acid sequence together with its V-gene family, and reads without a unique V-gene family were excluded. A later analysis removed 600 or so highly shared, low-generation-probability nucleotide sequences to deal with suspected cross-contamination and a sequencing artifact. In a later analysis, a clonal expansion index was calculated for each public chain from normalized within-repertoire ranks of inferred template counts. In a later analysis, generation probabilities were computed using a VDJ recombination model fitted to out-of-frame rearrangements, and the results were checked against IGoR. In a later analysis, hypergeometric tests were used to score TCR-TCR, TCR-HLA and TCR-CMV co-occurrence, with a repertoire-size bias correction applied to TCR pairs. A later analysis estimated false discovery rates by permuting HLA or CMV assignments 20 times. In a later analysis, co-occurring TCRs were grouped with DBSCAN, and TCRdist sequence similarity was added when clustering was performed within HLA-allele-positive subsets. Co-occurrence clustering excluded repertoires with fewer than 30,000 or more than 120,000 public chains, plus five with anomalous nucleotide sharing. Held by TCRdb, this immuneACCESS table contains in-frame sequences only and omits some clones. Under half of the omission traces to an unresolved V gene where checked; the cause of the rest is unknown. V, J and clone size reflect that table, while D and trimming were determined from the DNA. This sample gives around 120,000 clones in total; around 79% of them show up just once. The ten largest clones capture 3% to 4% of the sample.

The rearranged segments are TRBV7-8 and TRBJ1-4; 7 junctional bases match TRBD1. Sequenced sample: PBMCs. This TCR was recovered from a woman between 40 and 55 years old in good health and CMV-seronegative. The bases are TGTGCCAGCAGCTTAGTGACAGGGTTTAATGAAAAACTGTTTTTT. Its protein reads: CASSLVTGFNEKLFF.